The subject of this entry is one TCR beta chain. This specimen comes from a study of technical replicates of blood from a handful of donors. Clones were read by immunoSEQ multiplex PCR, and TCRdb kept only the in-frame ones, dropping some. The table lists almost 90,000 clones, approximately 96% of them singletons, with roughly 0.26% in the top ten. Germline lookup yields CDR1 MNHNY and CDR2 SVGAGI (reference sequence). Trimming removed 6 bases from V and 0 bases from J, with 17 bases in between. CDR3 length: 16 residues. This chain joins TRBV6-6 and TRBJ1-1, with D maybe TRBD1 (5 bases). This sequence originates from a human donor in good health. Sequencing was carried out using T cells isolated from PBMCs. In DNA form, the CDR3 reads TGTGCCAGCAGCCTAGGATCTAGACAGATGAACACTGAAGCTTTCTTT. It yields the protein CASSLGSRQMNTEAFF.